This T cell receptor beta chain was recorded in a study of molecular identifiers for immune sequencing clone quantification. A single record per CDR3 protein comes from TCRdb applying MiXCR to the PCR reads. This table holds some 100,000 distinct CDR3 sequences, 35% to 40% found once. Germline values: CDR1 SEHNR, CDR2 FQNEAQ (reference sequence). The CDR3 extends over 13 amino acids. The V end was cut by 1 base, the J end by 1 base, with 5 bases between. Only a few counts were recorded for this clonotype. The chain is built from TRBV7-9 and TRBJ2-7, with D unclear. The source material was naive CD8+ T cells from blood, with Jurkat cell RNA spiked in. The subset: FACS-sorted CD8+CD4-CCR7+CD45RA+ naive T cells. This clonotype originated in a human donor in good health. Some libraries in this study had Jurkat cell RNA spiked in. As DNA, the CDR3 is TGTGCCAGCAGCTTAGTGGCATCCTACGAGCAGTACTTC. This gives the protein CASSLVASYEQYF.